The 20 T cell receptor beta chains below come from one sample, sequenced in a study of regulatory T cells in long-lasting Graves disease. The time point is: newly diagnosed GD, antithyroid drugs for less than 3 months. RNA from PBMCs was the source of the TCR library. CDR3 regions were amplified by Arm-PCR using iRepertoire HTBI primers to build TCR beta libraries. MiXCR, applied by TCRdb to the multiplex PCR reads, yields one record per CDR3 protein. The sample consists of fewer than 550,000 distinct CDR3 sequences, 15% to 20% of them appearing once. These same records also appear under a second study, on T cells in Graves' hyperthyroidism and ophthalmopathy.

Sequences were derived from peripheral blood mononuclear cells (PBMCs), sampled at new diagnosis, from a patient treated with antithyroid drugs. These receptors came from a woman aged 35 to 60 with Graves disease.

This clonotype came up many times. CDR3 sequence: CASSPQLFRGLIRTDTQYF. The CDR3 coding sequence is TGTGCCAGCTCACCCCAACTATTTCGGGGACTTATACGGACAGATACGCAGTATTTT. The chain recombines TRBV18 with TRBJ2-3; a weak D match, TRBD2 (6 bases). This CDR3 spans 19 amino acids. V was clipped by 3 bases and J by 3 bases, with 25 bases between them. Germline V gene lookup returns CDR1 KGHSH and CDR2 LQKENI.

At least ten counts were recorded for this clonotype. The V and J genes are TRBV2 and TRBJ1-4; D gene uncertain. Germline V gene sequence: CDR1 SNHLY, CDR2 FYNNEI. The CDR3 sequence is 16 residues long. The V end was cut by 3 bases, the J end by 0 bases, with 11 bases between. CDR3 protein: CASSERQPSTNEKLFF. CDR3 in DNA: TGTGCCAGCAGTGAGAGGCAGCCGTCAACTAATGAAAAACTGTTTTTT.

This clonotype was counted at least ten times. The rearrangement joins TRBV12-3 or TRBV12-4 to TRBJ2-2, with 10 bases lining up with TRBD2. The CDR3 loop spans 17 amino acids. J was trimmed by 3 bases and V by 5 bases; bases with no gene match: 9. The CDR3 spells CASSSSGGPYYTGELFF. In DNA, the CDR3 is TGTGCCAGCAGTAGTAGCGGGGGGCCCTACTACACCGGGGAGCTGTTTTTT.

This clonotype came up many times. The rearrangement joins TRBV28 to TRBJ1-1; TRBD1 is a possible D gene (5 bases). Germline V gene lookup returns CDR1 MDHEN and CDR2 SYDVKM. The CDR3 contains 13 residues. V was clipped by 6 bases and J by 8 bases, with 16 bases between them. CDR3: CASRPSGLSEAFF. CDR3 coding DNA: TGTGCCAGCAGGCCCTCAGGGTTATCCGAAGCTTTCTTT.

In the case of this clonotype: This sequence may be a read error, since a much larger clone differs from it by one base. This chain joins TRBV3-1 and TRBJ1-3; D remains ambiguous. V lost 1 base, J lost 2 bases, and 15 bases lay in between. The CDR3 has 17 residues. Germline CDR1 is LGHDT and CDR2 is YNNKEL (reference sequence). CDR3 sequence (DNA): TGTGCCAGCAGCCAAGCTCGGACGGGCCGCCCTGGAAACACCATATATTTT. Protein product: CASSQARTGRPGNTIYF.

This clonotype was found many times. The chain uses TRBV10-1 and TRBJ2-3, with D possibly TRBD2 on 5 matching bases. This CDR3 comprises 17 residues. Trimming pared 0 bases from V and 8 bases from J, leaving 21 bases between. Germline CDR1 and CDR2: WNHNN and SYGVQD (reference sequence). CDR3 in amino acids: CASSESAGRPGSGTQYF. DNA for the CDR3: TGCGCCAGCAGTGAGTCGGCGGGTCGACCGGGGAGTGGTACGCAGTATTTT.

This clonotype was recorded at least ten times. A read error may account for a junction end that differs from germline. The V and J genes are TRBV18 and TRBJ1-1, with D hard to call. CDR1 KGHSH and CDR2 LQKENI come from the germline V gene. This CDR3 has 13 residues. The CDR3 reads CASSGTGGTEAFF. DNA for the CDR3: TGCGCCAGCAGCGGCACGGGAGGCACTGAAGCTTTCTTT.

The chain recombines TRBV10-3 with TRBJ2-5; D possibly uses TRBD1 or TRBD2 (5 bases each). CDR1 ENHRY and CDR2 SYGVKD come from the germline V gene. The CDR3 has 12 residues. V lost 4 bases to trimming and J lost 4 bases, with 7 bases between them. The CDR3 region is CAISAGTETQYF. The CDR3 nucleotides are TGTGCCATCAGTGCCGGGACAGAGACCCAGTACTTC.

This clonotype was found a few times. The chain uses TRBV19 and TRBJ2-7, with D tentatively TRBD2 (6 bases). The V end lost 10 bases, the J end lost 2 bases, and 15 bases lay between the germline ends. Germline loops: CDR1 LNHDA, CDR2 SQIVND (reference sequence). The CDR3 consists of 13 residues. The CDR3 region has the DNA TGTGCCACCCGCTTGGGGGGAACCTACGAGCAGTACTTC. It translates to CATRLGGTYEQYF.

A few counts support this clonotype. The CDR3 bases are TGTGCCAGCAGCCATTGGGGGCCCGGGAGAAAAGTCTATGGCTACACCTTC. Protein: CASSHWGPGRKVYGYTF. The chain couples TRBV3-1 to TRBJ1-2; D perhaps matches TRBD1 (6 bases). Germline CDR1 and CDR2: LGHDT and YNNKEL (reference sequence). V lost 3 bases, J lost 4 bases, and 21 bases lay in between. CDR3 length equals 17 residues.

The CDR3 DNA sequence: TGTGCCACCGCGGACAGCCATAATTCACCCCTCCACTTT. Translated: CATADSHNSPLHF. V usage is TRBV15 and J usage is TRBJ1-6, with a tentative D call TRBD1 (6 bases). CDR1 and CDR2 from the germline V gene are LNHNV and YYDKDF (reference sequence). Trimming took off 8 bases at V and 5 bases at J, with 10 bases between the two ends. CDR3 length: 13 residues.

The chain carries TRBV29-1 and TRBJ2-7, with 12 positions matching TRBD2. CDR1 is SQVTM and CDR2 is ANQGSEA in the germline V gene. V lost 4 bases, J lost 4 bases, and 2 bases stayed unmatched. The CDR3 consists of 13 residues. The DNA of the CDR3 is TGCAGCGTTGTTGGACTAGCGGGATACGAGCAGTACTTC. It codes for CSVVGLAGYEQYF.

This clonotype was seen many times. The V call is TRBV11-2, the J call TRBJ2-2; tentative D call: TRBD2 (7 bases). V dropped 5 bases and J dropped 7 bases, with 20 bases sitting between them. CDR3 length: 16 amino acids. CDR1 is SGHAT, CDR2 FQNNGV, per germline. CDR3 protein: CASSRGLGGLIGELFF. DNA for the CDR3: TGTGCCAGCAGCCGGGGTCTGGGGGGGCTCATCGGGGAGCTGTTTTTT. Supplemented by reference TRBV11-2 and TRBJ2-2, the full variable domain reads EAGVAQSPRYKIIEKRQSVAFWCNPISGHATLYWYQQILGQGPKLLIQFQNNGVVDDSQLPKDRFSAERLKGVDSTLKIQPAKLEDSAVYLCASSRGLGGLIGELFFGEGSRLTVL.

A few counts support this clonotype. The J gene is TRBJ1-1, the V gene TRBV3-1; 8 positions match TRBD1. The length of the CDR3 is 15 residues. The V gene end was trimmed by 4 bases and the J gene end by 1 base; junction bases not matched to a gene: 5. Per germline, CDR1 LGHDT and CDR2 YNNKEL (reference sequence). DNA of the CDR3: TGTGCCAGCAGCCTACGGACAGGGAAGAACACTGAAGCTTTCTTT. Translation: CASSLRTGKNTEAFF.

This clonotype has ten or more counts. V gene TRBV29-1 combines with J gene TRBJ1-1; weak D call: TRBD1 (5 bases). CDR1 SQVTM and CDR2 ANQGSEA come from the germline V gene. This CDR3 has 12 amino acids. Trimming took 5 bases from V and 5 from J, leaving 12 bases between them. The CDR3 sequence: CSVSGIRTEAFF. Here the CDR3 DNA reads TGCAGCGTTTCAGGGATCAGGACTGAAGCTTTCTTT.

This clonotype was seen ten or more times. This chain uses TRBV3-1 with TRBJ2-5, with TRBD2 identical over 9 bases. V shed 4 bases and J 4 bases; nucleotides not matched to a gene: 7. The CDR3 is 15 amino acids. In germline, CDR1 is LGHDT, CDR2 YNNKEL (reference sequence). CDR3 protein: CASSLQAGGAETQYF. Written as DNA, the CDR3 is TGTGCCAGCAGCCTCCAAGCGGGGGGAGCAGAGACCCAGTACTTC.

This clonotype was detected a few times. The chain joins TRBV29-1 to TRBJ1-4; 9 bases match TRBD1. Germline CDR1 SQVTM, CDR2 ANQGSEA. Trimming removed 1 base from V and 8 bases from J; junction bases left unmatched: 5. The CDR3 spans 14 residues. CDR3 nucleotides: TGCAGCGTTGAAGTGGACAGGGGAGCGGAAAAACTGTTTTTT. As protein: CSVEVDRGAEKLFF.

This sequence joins TRBV6-1 and TRBJ1-5; 7 bases align to TRBD1. The CDR3 loop spans 14 amino acids. V dropped 6 bases and J dropped 2; count of bases not matched to a gene: 4. The germline V gene encodes CDR1 MNHNS and CDR2 SASEGT. Here the CDR3 reads CASRATGGNQPQHF. CDR3 bases: TGTGCCAGCAGAGCTACAGGGGGCAATCAGCCCCAGCATTTT.

This clonotype appeared a few times. J is TRBJ2-1 and V is TRBV4-2; D gene ambiguous. Germline V gives CDR1 LGHNA, CDR2 YNFKEQ. V lost 5 bases, J lost 2 bases, and 13 bases lay in between. The CDR3 covers 15 residues. The CDR3 reads CASSLDTVAYNEQFF. The CDR3 DNA reads as TGTGCCAGCAGCTTAGACACGGTAGCCTACAATGAGCAGTTCTTC.

The V gene is TRBV19, the J gene TRBJ2-7; 11 bases line up with TRBD1. Germline CDR1 is LNHDA and CDR2 is SQIVND (reference sequence). The CDR3 totals 16 residues. After removal of 5 bases from V and 3 bases from J, the junction contained 9 bases not matched to a gene. The CDR3 DNA sequence: TGTGCCAGTAGTGTGGGAAAGGGACAGGGGGTCTACGAGCAGTACTTC. It is translated as CASSVGKGQGVYEQYF.